The 8 T cell receptor beta chains below come from one sample, sequenced in a study of blood T cells in healthy people across ages. Sample-barcoded 5' priming and a J-beta primer mix drove a second PCR of about 6 to 12 cycles. TCRdb re-derived calls from the 5' RACE reads in MiXCR, one entry per CDR3 protein. The table lists approximately 1.5 million distinct CDR3 sequences, roughly two fifths of them singletons. Sequencing was carried out using blood. The receptors stem from a woman aged 18-29 years in good health.

This clonotype was seen a handful of times. The CDR3 nucleotides are TGTGCCAGTCCCCACGCGGGAGAAACAGATACGCAGTATTTT. Amino acids: CASPHAGETDTQYF. The chain uses TRBV28 and TRBJ2-3, with 7 bases fitting TRBD2. The germline CDR1 and CDR2 sequences are MDHEN and SYDVKM. The junction had 9 bases not matched to a gene; V was cut back by 9 bases and J by 3 bases. The CDR3 is made up of 14 amino acids.

This chain's CDR3 is CASSFRQTSGSQETQYF. CDR3 DNA sequence: TGTGCCAGCAGCTTTCGGCAGACTAGCGGGAGCCAAGAGACCCAGTACTTC. The chain employs TRBV3-1 and TRBJ2-5; 12 nucleotides agree with TRBD2. Trimming cost V 5 bases and J 1 base; bases outside gene matches: 8. The germline gives CDR1 LGHDT, CDR2 YNNKEL (reference sequence). The CDR3 is 17 residues long.

This clonotype has just a few counts. The V gene is TRBV4-3, the J gene TRBJ2-3; 9 nucleotides align to TRBD1. Germline CDR1 and CDR2: LGHNA and YSLEER. V shed 4 bases and J 3 bases; nucleotides not matched to a gene: 5. The CDR3 is 15 residues long. CDR3 coding DNA: TGCGCCAGCAGCCCCCAACAGGGGGCAACAGATACGCAGTATTTT. This translates into CASSPQQGATDTQYF.

In this sample, this clonotype turned up a few times. The genes are TRBV12-3 or TRBV12-4 and TRBJ2-7, with D unclear. The CDR3 has 15 residues. V dropped 5 bases and J dropped 0 bases, with 14 bases sitting between them. The CDR3 DNA is TGTGCCAGCAGTACGACATTTGGAAGCTCCTACGAGCAGTACTTC. Encoded protein: CASSTTFGSSYEQYF.

This clonotype was detected ten times or more. The J gene is TRBJ2-7, the V gene TRBV6-6; perhaps TRBD1 as D (6 bases). Germline CDR1 is MNHNY and CDR2 is SVGAGI (reference sequence). The CDR3 sequence is 15 residues long. V lost 6 bases and J 2 bases, leaving 17 bases between the germline ends. The CDR3 bases are TGTGCCAGCAGGGAACGGGAACAGGGAACCTACGAGCAGTACTTC. The encoded protein is CASREREQGTYEQYF.

The chain recombines TRBV27 with TRBJ2-3; 7 bases fit TRBD2. Germline lookup yields CDR1 MNHEY and CDR2 SMNVEV (reference sequence). J gave up 6 bases and V 6 bases, and 21 bases lay outside the gene matches. This CDR3 is 18 amino acids long. CDR3 coding DNA: TGTGCCAGCAGACCCTTGGGAGGGCCGGGGGGTCCCCACGATACGCAGTATTTT. Protein sequence: CASRPLGGPGGPHDTQYF.

The rearrangement links TRBV6-6 to TRBJ2-3; 8 nucleotides align to TRBD2. The CDR3 is 15 amino acids. CDR1 and CDR2 from the germline V gene are MNHNY and SVGAGI (reference sequence). The V and J ends lost 6 bases and 2 bases, in that order; junction bases with no gene match: 7. This chain's CDR3 is CASRPSGGITDTQYF. CDR3 DNA: TGTGCCAGCAGACCATCGGGGGGGATCACAGATACGCAGTATTTT.

The chain employs TRBV7-2 and TRBJ2-3; no reliable D call. Trimming took off 1 base at V and 3 bases at J, with 11 bases between the two ends. This CDR3 is built from 15 residues. The V gene's germline CDR1 is SGHTA and CDR2 FQGNSA. The CDR3 loop is CASSLGLVLTDTQYF. CDR3 coding DNA: TGTGCCAGCAGCTTAGGTCTAGTGTTAACAGATACGCAGTATTTT. The whole variable domain, remainder taken from reference TRBV7-2 and TRBJ2-3, is GAGVSQSPSNKVTEKGKDVELRCDPISGHTALYWYRQSLGQGLEFLIYFQGNSAPDKSGLPSDRFSAERTGGSVSTLTIQRTQQEDSAVYLCASSLGLVLTDTQYFGPGTRLTVL.